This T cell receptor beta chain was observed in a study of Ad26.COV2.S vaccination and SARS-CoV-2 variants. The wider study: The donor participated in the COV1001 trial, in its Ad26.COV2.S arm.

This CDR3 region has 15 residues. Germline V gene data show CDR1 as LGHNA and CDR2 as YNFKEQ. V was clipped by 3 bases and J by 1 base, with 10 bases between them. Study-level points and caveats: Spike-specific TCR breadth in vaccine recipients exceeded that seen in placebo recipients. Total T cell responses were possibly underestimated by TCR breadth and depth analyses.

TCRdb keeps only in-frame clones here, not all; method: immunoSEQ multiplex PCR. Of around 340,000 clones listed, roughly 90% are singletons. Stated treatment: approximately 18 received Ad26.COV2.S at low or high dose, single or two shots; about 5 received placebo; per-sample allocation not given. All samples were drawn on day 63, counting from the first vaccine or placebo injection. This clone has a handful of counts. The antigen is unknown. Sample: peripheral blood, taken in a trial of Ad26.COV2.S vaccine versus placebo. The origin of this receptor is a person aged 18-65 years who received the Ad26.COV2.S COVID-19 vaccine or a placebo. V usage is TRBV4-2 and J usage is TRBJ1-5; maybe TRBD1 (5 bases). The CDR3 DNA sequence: TGTGCCAGCAGCCAGGCGGGGGAGAGCAATCAGCCCCAGCATTTT. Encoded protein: CASSQAGESNQPQHF.